This TCR beta chain was sequenced for a study of blood T cell repertoires in COVID-19. Between the trimmed V and J ends, which lost 4 bases and 0 bases, there was a span of 8 bases. The CDR3 covers 14 residues. CDR1 is LNHDA, CDR2 SQIVND, per germline (reference sequence). Repertoires were generated with immunoSEQ multiplex PCR, while TCRdb's copy carries only in-frame clones and drops some. The sample records 190,000 or so clones, roughly four fifths being singletons. The sequence was collected from a man aged 35 to 55 who had recovered from COVID-19. The V call is TRBV19, the J call TRBJ2-3; no definite D call. The material sequenced was PBMCs or T cells enriched from blood (not recorded which). The CDR3 DNA follows: TGTGCCAGTAGTACTCAGGTTAGCACAGATACGCAGTATTTT. It codes for CASSTQVSTDTQYF.